Below, 20 T cell receptor beta chains from the same sample are listed, as sequenced in a study of beta chain features in type 1 diabetes. No cognate antigen is known for these TCRs. Investigators reverse transcribed all isolated RNA, so they sequenced expressed TCRB transcripts. Only in-frame clones appear in the TCRdb table, and some are missing; sequencing was by immunoSEQ multiplex PCR. The sample consists of fewer than 300,000 clones, about a tenth of them appearing once. Whole-study results and caveats: For Type 1 diabetes patients, all four CD4+ subsets carried TCRB CDR3s that were moderately but significantly shorter.

Sample: naive CD4+ T cells from blood. The receptors come from a man aged 25-45 years with type 1 diabetes.

This clone was seen a handful of times. J is TRBJ1-2 and V is TRBV7-2; possibly TRBD1 for D (5 bases). The CDR3 totals 14 residues. V was cut by 0 bases and J by 8 bases, with 13 bases left in between. CDR1 and CDR2 from the germline V gene are SGHTA and FQGNSA. The CDR3 bases are TGTGCCAGCAGCTTAGCTTCTCCAGGGCAGGGCTACACCTTC. Residues: CASSLASPGQGYTF. Together with reference TRBV7-2 and TRBJ1-2, the CDR3 gives the full variable domain: GAGVSQSPSNKVTEKGKDVELRCDPISGHTALYWYRQSLGQGLEFLIYFQGNSAPDKSGLPSDRFSAERTGGSVSTLTIQRTQQEDSAVYLCASSLASPGQGYTFGSGTRLTVV.

This clone was detected only a few times. The chain couples TRBV11-2 to TRBJ2-4; perhaps TRBD2 as D (6 bases). CDR1 is SGHAT and CDR2 is FQNNGV in the germline V gene. V was pared by 5 bases and J by 8 bases, with 13 bases between. This CDR3 is built from 13 residues. The CDR3 loop reads CASSKPGGDIQYF. CDR3 nucleotide sequence: TGTGCCAGCAGCAAACCCGGAGGGGACATTCAGTACTTC.

The chain links TRBV5-1 to TRBJ2-7, with a possible D match to TRBD2 (7 bases). V lost 5 bases and J 0 bases, leaving 12 bases between the germline ends. This CDR3 region has 14 residues. CDR1 and CDR2 (germline): SGHRS, YFSETQ. The CDR3 sequence: CASSGGASSYEQYF. CDR3 nucleotide sequence: TGCGCCAGCAGTGGGGGGGCGTCCTCCTACGAGCAGTACTTC.

In its sample, this clone was seen a few times. The chain recombines TRBV30 with TRBJ1-6, with D unclear. This CDR3 is built from 14 residues. Trimming pared 0 bases from V and 7 bases from J, leaving 10 bases between. The germline V gene encodes CDR1 GTSNPN and CDR2 SVGIG (reference sequence). This CDR3 reads CAWSVGGLNSPLHF. The CDR3 DNA reads TGTGCCTGGAGTGTTGGTGGACTGAATTCACCCCTCCACTTT.

This clone was found a few times. J is TRBJ2-1 and V is TRBV5-1, with 8 bases identical to TRBD1. This CDR3 spans 15 amino acids. The junction had 4 bases not matched to a gene; V was cut back by 0 bases and J by 5 bases. Germline CDR1 reads SGHRS; CDR2 reads YFSETQ. DNA for the CDR3: TGCGCCAGCAGCTTGGGGAGACAGGGGAACAATGAGCAGTTCTTC. Protein product: CASSLGRQGNNEQFF.

The chain links TRBV30 to TRBJ1-1, with TRBD1 as a possible D gene (6 bases). Germline assignment: CDR1 GTSNPN and CDR2 SVGIG (reference sequence). The CDR3 is 11 amino acids. V dropped 7 bases and J dropped 8 bases, with 14 bases sitting between them. The CDR3 spells CASGMGAEAFF. DNA for the CDR3: TGTGCCTCTGGAATGGGGGCGGAAGCTTTCTTT.

This clone was found a few times. The V call is TRBV4-3, the J call TRBJ2-5; unclear D gene. The germline CDR1 and CDR2 sequences are LGHNA and YSLEER. CDR3 length equals 13 residues. V lost 0 bases to trimming and J lost 4 bases, with 6 bases between them. In DNA form, the CDR3 reads TGCGCCAGCAGCCAAGAATTCGGAGAGACCCAGTACTTC. Translating it yields CASSQEFGETQYF.

The genes are TRBV9 and TRBJ2-5, with 7 bases matching TRBD2. The CDR3 runs 15 residues. The germline CDR1 and CDR2 sequences are SGDLS and YYNGEE. V trimming: 4 bases; J trimming: 3 bases; junction bases outside the gene matches: 9. CDR3 nucleotides: TGTGCCAGCAGCCCCTCCGGGACTACTAAAGAGACCCAGTACTTC. Its protein is CASSPSGTTKETQYF.

In this sample, this clone turned up a few times. The gene calls are TRBV5-4 and TRBJ1-2, with D perhaps TRBD1 (6 bases). Trimming removed 0 bases from V and 4 bases from J, with 10 bases in between. Germline-derived CDR1 and CDR2 are SGHNT and YYREEE (reference sequence). CDR3 size: 14 residues. The CDR3 sequence: CASSLDTGPYGYTF. Written as DNA, the CDR3 is TGTGCCAGCAGCTTGGATACAGGGCCCTATGGCTACACCTTC.

This clone turned up a few times. This chain connects TRBV10-3 to TRBJ2-2, with no clear D. The V end was cut by 10 bases, the J end by 1 base, with 7 bases between. The CDR3 is 12 residues long. Germline assignment: CDR1 ENHRY and CDR2 SYGVKD. The CDR3 spells CATRVNTGELFF. CDR3 nucleotides: TGTGCCACCCGGGTGAACACCGGGGAGCTGTTTTTT.

J is TRBJ2-7 and V is TRBV28; TRBD2 aligns across 8 bases. V gave up 5 bases and J gave up 12 bases; unmatched junction bases: 9. The CDR3 contains 12 residues. Looked up from germline, CDR1 is MDHEN and CDR2 is SYDVKM. This chain's CDR3 is CASSPPGLALYF. In DNA, the CDR3 is TGTGCCAGCAGTCCCCCAGGACTAGCTTTGTACTTC.

This clone was counted between two and nine times. J is TRBJ1-6 and V is TRBV9, with D possibly TRBD1 on 6 matching bases. Looked up from germline, CDR1 is SGDLS and CDR2 is YYNGEE. With 2 bases removed from V and 9 bases from J, the gap between germline ends came to 9 bases. The CDR3 has 13 amino acids. The CDR3 loop is CASSVDRFSPLHF. The CDR3 DNA sequence: TGTGCCAGCAGCGTTGACAGGTTTTCACCCCTCCACTTT.

This clone was observed a handful of times. CDR3 protein: CASSLGVAGITDTQYF. The CDR3 region has the DNA TGTGCCAGCAGCTTAGGGGTAGCGGGGATCACAGATACGCAGTATTTT. The chain has TRBV7-2 and TRBJ2-3, with TRBD2 matching 8 bases. CDR3 length: 16 residues. V trimming: 1 base; J trimming: 2 bases; junction bases outside the gene matches: 5. Germline CDR1 SGHTA, CDR2 FQGNSA.

This clone was recorded a few times. The sample holds other DNA sequences that translate to the same CDR3. The rearrangement uses TRBV18 and TRBJ1-5, with TRBD1 identical over 8 bases. The CDR3 runs to 15 residues. The V and J ends lost 2 bases and 4 bases, in that order; junction bases with no gene match: 4. Per germline, CDR1 KGHSH and CDR2 LQKENI. The CDR3 spells CASSPVGQGNQPQHF. The CDR3 nucleotides read TGTGCCAGCTCACCAGTCGGACAGGGTAATCAGCCCCAGCATTTT.

This clone was seen only a few times. V and J are TRBV6-5 and TRBJ1-1; D ambiguous. Germline assignment: CDR1 MNHEY and CDR2 SVGAGI. V was cut by 8 bases and J by 2 bases, with 3 bases left in between. This CDR3 has 10 amino acids. The CDR3 coding sequence is TGTGCCAGCTATAACACTGAAGCTTTCTTT. Protein sequence: CASYNTEAFF.

The chain employs TRBV2 and TRBJ1-4; 7 positions match TRBD1. The CDR3 extends over 14 amino acids. CDR1 and CDR2 from the germline V gene are SNHLY and FYNNEI. Trimming took 5 bases from V and 6 from J; bases not matched to a gene: 6. CDR3 bases: TGTGCCAGCAGTCTGGGACAGCCATATGAAAAACTGTTTTTT. This translates into CASSLGQPYEKLFF.

This clone was seen more than once but under ten times. The chain carries TRBV28 and TRBJ2-7; 11 nucleotides agree with TRBD2. CDR3 length: 15 amino acids. Germline V gives CDR1 MDHEN, CDR2 SYDVKM. Losses at the gene ends were 8 bases for V and 3 bases for J; bases not matched to a gene: 9. CDR3 coding DNA: TGTGCCAGCCAATCCACTCTAGCGGGGGGCTACGAGCAGTACTTC. Protein product: CASQSTLAGGYEQYF.

This chain uses TRBV4-2 with TRBJ2-7; possible D gene TRBD2, 6 bases. V shed 3 bases and J shed 7 bases, with 16 bases lying between them. From germline, CDR1 is LGHNA and CDR2 YNFKEQ. CDR3 size: 14 residues. The CDR3 region has the DNA TGTGCCAGCAGCCACACGGGAGACCAAGGGGAGCAGTACTTC. Protein: CASSHTGDQGEQYF.

The sample holds a few counts of this clone. This chain links TRBV7-9 with TRBJ1-1; D perhaps matches TRBD1 (6 bases). The germline V gene has CDR1 SEHNR and CDR2 FQNEAQ (reference sequence). This CDR3 region has 17 residues. Trimming stripped 0 bases from V and 0 bases from J, with 14 bases between. DNA for the CDR3: TGTGCCAGCAGCTTAGCGAGGGCAGGGGATCTGAACACTGAAGCTTTCTTT. Translation gives CASSLARAGDLNTEAFF.

This chain uses TRBV5-1 with TRBJ2-7; D gene unclear. Trimming shortened V by 1 base and J by 3 bases, and 11 bases separated the two germline ends. Germline V lookup: CDR1 SGHRS, CDR2 YFSETQ. The CDR3 is made up of 14 amino acids. The CDR3 reads CASSLWYSGYEQYF. Here the CDR3 DNA reads TGCGCCAGCAGCTTGTGGTATTCAGGCTACGAGCAGTACTTC.